The T cell receptor (beta chain) described here comes from a study of cytomegalovirus exposure and HLA in healthy donors. Study-level findings and limits: The Asian-associated ancestry cluster reportedly had fewer N-insertions than the approximately 650-donor mean in a later analysis. Investigators reported around 150 TCR beta chains as tied to cytomegalovirus.

Concerning this clone itself: Antigen specificity is unknown.

The CDR3 is 13 residues long. Trimming left V 0 bases short and J 12 bases short, with 15 bases between. Germline V gene lookup returns CDR1 SNHLY and CDR2 FYNNEI. The PCR was carried out with 60 Vbeta primers and 13 Jbeta primers. Clones were sequenced by immunoSEQ multiplex PCR, and TCRdb holds only the in-frame ones, with some missing. The sample holds about 140,000 clones; under 70% are singletons and the top ten take 5.5% to 7%. The sequenced material came from PBMCs. V gene TRBV2 combines with J gene TRBJ2-7; tentative D call: TRBD1 (6 bases). This TCR was sampled from a woman aged 55-69 years in good health and CMV-seronegative. CDR3 protein: CASSEAWGRYGYF. The CDR3 DNA sequence: TGTGCCAGCAGTGAAGCCTGGGGGCGGTATGGGTACTTC.